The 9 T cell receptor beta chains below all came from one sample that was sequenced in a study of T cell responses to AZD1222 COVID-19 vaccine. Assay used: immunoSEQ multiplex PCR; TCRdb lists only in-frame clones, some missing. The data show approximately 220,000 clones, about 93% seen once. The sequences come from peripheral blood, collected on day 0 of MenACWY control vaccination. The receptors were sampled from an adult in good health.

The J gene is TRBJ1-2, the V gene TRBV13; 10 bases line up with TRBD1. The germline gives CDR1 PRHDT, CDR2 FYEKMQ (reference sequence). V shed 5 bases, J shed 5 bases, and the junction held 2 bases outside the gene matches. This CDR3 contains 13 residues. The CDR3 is CASSRDRGYGYTF. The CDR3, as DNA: TGTGCCAGCAGCCGGGACAGGGGTTATGGCTACACCTTC.

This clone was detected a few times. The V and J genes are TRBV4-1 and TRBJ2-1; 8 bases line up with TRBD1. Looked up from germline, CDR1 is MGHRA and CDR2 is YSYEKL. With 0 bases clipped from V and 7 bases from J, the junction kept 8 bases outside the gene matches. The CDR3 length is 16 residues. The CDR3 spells CASSQDRTGRTNEQFF. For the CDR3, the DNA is TGCGCCAGCAGCCAAGATAGGACAGGGCGGACAAATGAGCAGTTCTTC.

DNA of the CDR3: TGCGCCAGCAGCTACGGACAGCGGTCTGAAGCTTTCTTT. This encodes CASSYGQRSEAFF. The chain joins TRBV5-1 to TRBJ1-1, with TRBD1 as a possible D gene (6 bases). The CDR3 sequence is 13 residues long. Trimming removed 3 bases from V and 6 bases from J, with 12 bases in between. The V gene's germline CDR1 is SGHRS and CDR2 YFSETQ.

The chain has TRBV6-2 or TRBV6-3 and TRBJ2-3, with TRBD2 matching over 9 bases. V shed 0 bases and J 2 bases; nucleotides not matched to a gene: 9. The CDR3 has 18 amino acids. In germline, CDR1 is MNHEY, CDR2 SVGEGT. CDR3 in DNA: TGTGCCAGCAGTTACTCGATTCTCCTAGCGGGGTACACAGATACGCAGTATTTT. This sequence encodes CASSYSILLAGYTDTQYF.

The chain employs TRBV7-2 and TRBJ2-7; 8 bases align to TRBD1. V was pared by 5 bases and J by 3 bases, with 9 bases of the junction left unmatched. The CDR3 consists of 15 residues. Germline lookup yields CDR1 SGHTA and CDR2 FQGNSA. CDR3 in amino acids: CASSTRQGRSYEQYF. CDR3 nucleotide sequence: TGTGCCAGCAGCACCCGACAGGGGAGGAGCTACGAGCAGTACTTC. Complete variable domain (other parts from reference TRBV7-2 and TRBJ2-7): GAGVSQSPSNKVTEKGKDVELRCDPISGHTALYWYRQSLGQGLEFLIYFQGNSAPDKSGLPSDRFSAERTGGSVSTLTIQRTQQEDSAVYLCASSTRQGRSYEQYFGPGTRLTVT.

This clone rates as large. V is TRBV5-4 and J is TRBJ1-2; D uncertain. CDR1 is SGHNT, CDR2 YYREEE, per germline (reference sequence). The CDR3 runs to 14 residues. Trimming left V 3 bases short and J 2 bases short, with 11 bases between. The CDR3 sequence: CASSWEGGNYGYTF. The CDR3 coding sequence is TGTGCCAGCAGCTGGGAGGGTGGGAACTATGGCTACACCTTC.

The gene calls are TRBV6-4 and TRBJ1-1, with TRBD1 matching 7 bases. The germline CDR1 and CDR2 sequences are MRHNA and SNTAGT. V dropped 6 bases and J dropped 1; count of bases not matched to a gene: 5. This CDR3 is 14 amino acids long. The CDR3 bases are TGTGCCAGCAGATTACAGGGGACGAACACTGAAGCTTTCTTT. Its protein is CASRLQGTNTEAFF.

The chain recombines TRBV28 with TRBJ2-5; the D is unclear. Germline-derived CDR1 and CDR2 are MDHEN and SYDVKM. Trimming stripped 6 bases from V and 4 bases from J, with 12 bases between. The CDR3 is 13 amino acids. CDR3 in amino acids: CASSPLGPETQYF. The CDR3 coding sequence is TGTGCCAGCAGCCCTTTAGGGCCAGAGACCCAGTACTTC.

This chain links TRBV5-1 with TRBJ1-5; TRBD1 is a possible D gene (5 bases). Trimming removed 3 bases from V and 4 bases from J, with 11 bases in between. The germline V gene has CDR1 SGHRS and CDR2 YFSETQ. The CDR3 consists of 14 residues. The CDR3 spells CASSSSGGNQPQHF. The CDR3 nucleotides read TGCGCCAGCAGCTCCTCGGGGGGAAATCAGCCCCAGCATTTT.